The next 7 T cell receptor beta chains were all read from a single sample in a study of blood T cell repertoires in COVID-19. TCRdb keeps only in-frame clones here, not all; method: immunoSEQ multiplex PCR. The sample lists 100,000 to 130,000 clones; around 90% were seen once. The sample consisted of peripheral blood. The receptors derive from a human donor in a cohort sampled during active COVID-19.

This chain joins TRBV15 and TRBJ1-6, with D possibly matching TRBD1 (6 bases). This CDR3 spans 14 amino acids. Trimming removed 6 bases from V and 7 bases from J, with 13 bases in between. Germline V gene sequence: CDR1 LNHNV, CDR2 YYDKDF (reference sequence). The CDR3 nucleotides are TGTGCCACCAGTAGGGGGGGGCCGAATTCACCCCTCCACTTT. Protein sequence: CATSRGGPNSPLHF.

The chain carries TRBV2 and TRBJ2-2; D not certain. Trimming cost V 7 bases and J 2 bases, with 8 bases left between them. This CDR3 is 13 amino acids long. Germline CDR1 SNHLY, CDR2 FYNNEI. In nucleotides, the CDR3 is TGTGCCAGCACACTACGCAACACCGGGGAGCTGTTTTTT. Translation: CASTLRNTGELFF. The full variable domain, in which reference TRBV2 and TRBJ2-2 provide the parts outside the CDR3, is EPEVTQTPSHQVTQMGQEVILRCVPISNHLYFYWYRQILGQKVEFLVSFYNNEISEKSEIFDDQFSVERPDGSNFTLKIRSTKLEDSAMYFCASTLRNTGELFFGEGSRLTVL.

The CDR3 DNA is TGTGCCAGCAGCTTCGACGTCAGGGGCTACGAGCAGTACTTC. Its protein is CASSFDVRGYEQYF. J is TRBJ2-7 and V is TRBV5-4; D perhaps matches TRBD1 (6 bases). CDR3 length: 14 amino acids. Germline V gene sequence: CDR1 SGHNT, CDR2 YYREEE (reference sequence). V lost 2 bases and J 3 bases, leaving 12 bases between the germline ends.

The chain has TRBV5-6 and TRBJ2-7; 10 nucleotides agree with TRBD1. Per the germline V gene, CDR1 is SGHDT and CDR2 is YYEEEE. CDR3 length equals 14 residues. J lost 5 bases, V lost 2 bases, and 4 bases had no gene match. The CDR3 loop is CASSFSDRGNEQYF. The CDR3 DNA reads TGTGCCAGCAGCTTTTCGGACAGGGGGAACGAGCAGTACTTC.

The chain is built from TRBV14 and TRBJ2-7; TRBD1 matches at 8 bases. The length of the CDR3 is 14 residues. The junction had 2 bases not matched to a gene; V was cut back by 4 bases and J by 0 bases. Germline values: CDR1 SGHDN, CDR2 FVKESK. The DNA of the CDR3 is TGTGCCAGCAGCCGGGACAGGAGCTCCTACGAGCAGTACTTC. Translation gives CASSRDRSSYEQYF.

With regard to this clone: Mismatch with germline at one junction end may stem from a read error. V gene TRBV20-1 combines with J gene TRBJ1-5, with 7 positions matching TRBD1. The CDR3 has 11 residues. CDR1 is DFQATT, CDR2 SNEGSKA, per germline (reference sequence). In nucleotides, the CDR3 is TGCAGTGCTCGAGACAGGGTGGCCCAGCATTTT. Residues: CSARDRVAQHF.

The rearrangement uses TRBV18 and TRBJ2-5, with a weak D call TRBD2 (6 bases). This CDR3 region has 12 residues. V dropped 5 bases and J dropped 5 bases, with 9 bases sitting between them. CDR1 and CDR2 from the germline V gene are KGHSH and LQKENI. CDR3 in amino acids: CASSTSGETQYF. The CDR3 DNA reads as TGTGCCAGCTCAACCAGCGGGGAGACCCAGTACTTC.